These 12 T cell receptor beta chains were all obtained from the same sample, sequenced in a study of T cells in localized non-small cell lung cancer. This table comes from immunoSEQ multiplex PCR, and its TCRdb copy is limited to in-frame clones, with some not included. This sample carries approximately 24,000 clones, around 93% of them seen once, and the ten largest clones take over 3.5%. Sample: peripheral blood, taken before any cancer treatment. The receptors shown here come from a female donor older than 55 with stage II squamous cell lung carcinoma.

Here the CDR3 reads CSVDRAGQASEQYF. CDR3 nucleotides: TGCAGCGTTGATCGAGCCGGACAGGCTAGCGAGCAGTACTTC. The chain is built from TRBV29-1 and TRBJ2-7; TRBD1 matches 7 bases. The trim removed 3 bases at V and 6 bases at J, leaving 11 bases unmatched. Germline V gene data show CDR1 as SQVTM and CDR2 as ANQGSEA. The CDR3 has 14 amino acids.

The chain carries TRBV4-3 and TRBJ2-3; D ambiguous. The CDR3 is made up of 17 amino acids. Trimming took 0 bases from V and 1 from J, leaving 14 bases between them. Germline CDR1 LGHNA, CDR2 YSLEER. The CDR3 sequence: CASSQEGVMRGTDTQYF. CDR3 bases: TGCGCCAGCAGCCAAGAGGGTGTTATGAGAGGCACAGATACGCAGTATTTT.

This chain uses TRBV7-9 with TRBJ2-6; D tentatively reads TRBD1 or TRBD2 (5 bases each). Between the trimmed V and J ends, which lost 5 bases and 4 bases, there was a span of 18 bases. This CDR3 spans 17 amino acids. Per germline, CDR1 SEHNR and CDR2 FQNEAQ (reference sequence). CDR3 bases: TGTGCCAGCAGCCCCCGAGCTGGGGGAACAGGGGCCAACGTCCTGACTTTC. The encoded protein is CASSPRAGGTGANVLTF.

The V and J genes are TRBV5-4 and TRBJ2-4, with 7 bases matching TRBD1. V was pared by 4 bases and J by 9 bases, with 13 bases of the junction left unmatched. This CDR3 contains 15 residues. Germline V CDR1 and CDR2: SGHNT, YYREEE (reference sequence). The DNA for the CDR3 is TGTGCCAGCAGCGAGGACAGGACAGCTCAAGGCATTCAGTACTTC. It specifies CASSEDRTAQGIQYF.

J is TRBJ1-6 and V is TRBV2, with D unclear. This CDR3 comprises 14 residues. Per germline, CDR1 SNHLY and CDR2 FYNNEI. With 4 bases removed from V and 5 bases from J, the gap between germline ends came to 9 bases. CDR3 coding DNA: TGTGCCAGCAGTGTGGCGGGCGATAATTCACCCCTCCACTTT. This encodes CASSVAGDNSPLHF.

This clone showed up just once. The chain employs TRBV7-3 and TRBJ2-2; a possible D gene is TRBD2 (5 bases). Trimming removed 5 bases at V and 5 bases at J, with 12 bases between. The CDR3 has 14 residues. Germline V gene lookup returns CDR1 SGHTA and CDR2 FQGTGA. The DNA for the CDR3 is TGTGCCAGCAGCACCCAACTAGGTACCGGGGAGCTGTTTTTT. This encodes CASSTQLGTGELFF.

The chain recombines TRBV5-1 with TRBJ1-1, with TRBD1 as a possible D gene (6 bases). Germline V gene data show CDR1 as SGHRS and CDR2 as YFSETQ. The ends were cut back, 2 bases at V and 5 bases at J, with 13 bases in the middle. The CDR3 consists of 14 residues. CDR3 sequence (DNA): TGCGCCAGCAGCTTAGGGGGGTGGGAGACTGAAGCTTTCTTT. This encodes CASSLGGWETEAFF.

The rearrangement links TRBV10-2 to TRBJ2-7; D remains unclear. Germline CDR1 and CDR2: WSHSY and SAAADI. Trimming removed 6 bases at V and 2 bases at J, with 14 bases between. The CDR3 length is 14 residues. The CDR3 is CASRRTTTAYEQYF. In DNA, the CDR3 is TGCGCCAGCAGGAGGACCACGACGGCCTACGAGCAGTACTTC.

The genes are TRBV13 and TRBJ2-3, with D hard to call. Germline V gives CDR1 PRHDT, CDR2 FYEKMQ (reference sequence). Trimming removed 5 bases at V and 2 bases at J, with 17 bases between. The CDR3 is 16 residues long. The CDR3 loop is CASSRNLLGSTDTQYF. CDR3 DNA sequence: TGTGCCAGCAGCCGTAACCTCCTGGGATCCACAGATACGCAGTATTTT.

The chain is built from TRBV27 and TRBJ2-1; no reliable D call. The germline V and J ends were trimmed by 3 bases and 2 bases, with 8 bases remaining between them. The CDR3 totals 14 residues. Germline V gene data show CDR1 as MNHEY and CDR2 as SMNVEV (reference sequence). The CDR3 region has the DNA TGTGCCAGCAGTTTGCAGGAAACCTACAATGAGCAGTTCTTC. Residues: CASSLQETYNEQFF.

This chain connects TRBV28 to TRBJ2-1; 13 bases are shared with TRBD2. The J segment lost 9 bases and the V segment lost 1 base, leaving 6 bases of the junction unmatched. Germline V lookup: CDR1 MDHEN, CDR2 SYDVKM. The CDR3 has 16 residues. CDR3 in amino acids: CASSLSRLAGGSEQFF. The CDR3 DNA reads as TGTGCCAGCAGTTTATCTCGACTAGCGGGGGGAAGTGAGCAGTTCTTC.

The chain employs TRBV11-1 and TRBJ2-3; 12 bases line up with TRBD1. The CDR3 has 16 amino acids. V shed 5 bases and J 6 bases; nucleotides not matched to a gene: 9. Looked up from germline, CDR1 is SGHAT and CDR2 is FQDESV (reference sequence). CDR3 DNA: TGTGCCAGCAGCGCCCGGGACAGGGGGCGAACGGATACGCAGTATTTT. It specifies CASSARDRGRTDTQYF.